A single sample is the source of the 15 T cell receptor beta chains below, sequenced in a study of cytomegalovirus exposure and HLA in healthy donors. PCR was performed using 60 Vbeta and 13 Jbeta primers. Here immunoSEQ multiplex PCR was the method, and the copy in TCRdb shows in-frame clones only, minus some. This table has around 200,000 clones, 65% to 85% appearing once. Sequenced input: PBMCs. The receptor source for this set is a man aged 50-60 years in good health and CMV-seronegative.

CDR3 nucleotides: TGTGCCAGCACCCCCAGAGGGGGCCAGAACACTGAAGCTTTCTTT. Its protein is CASTPRGGQNTEAFF. The chain has TRBV5-8 and TRBJ1-1, with 7 bases lining up with TRBD1. Germline V gives CDR1 SGHTS, CDR2 YDEGEE. There are 15 residues in the CDR3. Trimming took 6 bases from V and 1 from J; bases not matched to a gene: 9.

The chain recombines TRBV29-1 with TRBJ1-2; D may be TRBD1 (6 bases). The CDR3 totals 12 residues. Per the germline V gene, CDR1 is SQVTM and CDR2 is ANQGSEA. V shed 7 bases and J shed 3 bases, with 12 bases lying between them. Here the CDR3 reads CSAVRTDYGYTF. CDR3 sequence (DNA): TGCAGCGCTGTCAGGACAGACTATGGCTACACCTTC.

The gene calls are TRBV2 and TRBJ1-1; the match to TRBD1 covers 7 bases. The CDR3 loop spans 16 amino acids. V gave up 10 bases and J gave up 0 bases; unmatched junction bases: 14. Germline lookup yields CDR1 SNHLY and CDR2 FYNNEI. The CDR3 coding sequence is TGTGCCACCTACTTTAGCCCGACAGGGCTGAACACTGAAGCTTTCTTT. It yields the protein CATYFSPTGLNTEAFF. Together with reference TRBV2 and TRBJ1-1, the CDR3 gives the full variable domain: EPEVTQTPSHQVTQMGQEVILRCVPISNHLYFYWYRQILGQKVEFLVSFYNNEISEKSEIFDDQFSVERPDGSNFTLKIRSTKLEDSAMYFCATYFSPTGLNTEAFFGQGTRLTVV.

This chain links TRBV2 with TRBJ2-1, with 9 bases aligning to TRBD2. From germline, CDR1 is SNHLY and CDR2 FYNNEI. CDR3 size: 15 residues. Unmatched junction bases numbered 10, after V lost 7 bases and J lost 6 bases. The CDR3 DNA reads TGTGCCAGCACCGCGGGGGGGGAAGCATTCAATGAGCAGTTCTTC. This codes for CASTAGGEAFNEQFF.

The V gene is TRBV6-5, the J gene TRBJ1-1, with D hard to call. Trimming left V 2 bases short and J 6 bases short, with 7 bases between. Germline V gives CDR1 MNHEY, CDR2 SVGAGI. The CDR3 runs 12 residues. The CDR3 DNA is TGTGCCAGCAGTTACCAGGTTGCTGAAGCTTTCTTT. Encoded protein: CASSYQVAEAFF.

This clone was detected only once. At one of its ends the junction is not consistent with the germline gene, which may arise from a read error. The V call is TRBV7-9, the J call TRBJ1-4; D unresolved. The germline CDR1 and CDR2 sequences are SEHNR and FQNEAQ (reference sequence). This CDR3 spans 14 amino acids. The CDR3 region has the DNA TGTGCCAGCAGCTTCCCGTACTCTAATGAAAAACTGTGTTTT. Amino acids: CASSFPYSNEKLCF.

In DNA form, the CDR3 reads TGTGCCAGTAGTCTCGGGGTGAACACCGGGGAGCTGTTTTTT. Translation: CASSLGVNTGELFF. J is TRBJ2-2 and V is TRBV19, with D maybe TRBD2 (5 bases). The CDR3 runs 14 residues. Trimming stripped 5 bases from V and 1 base from J, with 8 bases between. CDR1 is LNHDA and CDR2 is SQIVND in the germline V gene (reference sequence).

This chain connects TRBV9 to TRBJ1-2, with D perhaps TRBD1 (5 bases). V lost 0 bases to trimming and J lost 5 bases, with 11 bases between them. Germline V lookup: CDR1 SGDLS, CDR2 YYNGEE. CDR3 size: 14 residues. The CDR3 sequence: CASSVAGIGYGYTF. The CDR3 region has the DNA TGTGCCAGCAGCGTAGCAGGGATAGGGTATGGCTACACCTTC.

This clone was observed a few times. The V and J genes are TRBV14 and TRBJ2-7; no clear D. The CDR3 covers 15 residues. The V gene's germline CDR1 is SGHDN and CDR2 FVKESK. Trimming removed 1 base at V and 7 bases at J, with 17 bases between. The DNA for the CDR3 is TGTGCCAGCAGCCAAGGCCTCCGAGGAACCTCGGAGCAGTACTTC. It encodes CASSQGLRGTSEQYF.

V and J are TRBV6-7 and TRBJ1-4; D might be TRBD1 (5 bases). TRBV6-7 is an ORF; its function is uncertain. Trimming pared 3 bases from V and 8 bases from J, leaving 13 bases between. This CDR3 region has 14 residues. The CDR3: CASSYSGLEEKLFF. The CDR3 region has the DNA TGTGCCAGCAGTTATTCAGGGTTGGAAGAAAAACTGTTTTTT.

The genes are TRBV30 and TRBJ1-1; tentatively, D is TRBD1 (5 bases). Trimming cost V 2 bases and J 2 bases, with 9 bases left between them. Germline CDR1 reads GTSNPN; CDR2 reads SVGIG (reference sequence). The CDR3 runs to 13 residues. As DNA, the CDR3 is TGTGCCTGGAGTCGCGACAGAAACACTGAAGCTTTCTTT. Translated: CAWSRDRNTEAFF.

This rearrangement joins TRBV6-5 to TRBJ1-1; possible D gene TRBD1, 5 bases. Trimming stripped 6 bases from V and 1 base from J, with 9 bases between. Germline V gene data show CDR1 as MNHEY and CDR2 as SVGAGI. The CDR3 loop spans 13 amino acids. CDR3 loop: CASRLTENTEAFF. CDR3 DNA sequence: TGTGCCAGCAGACTGACAGAGAACACTGAAGCTTTCTTT.

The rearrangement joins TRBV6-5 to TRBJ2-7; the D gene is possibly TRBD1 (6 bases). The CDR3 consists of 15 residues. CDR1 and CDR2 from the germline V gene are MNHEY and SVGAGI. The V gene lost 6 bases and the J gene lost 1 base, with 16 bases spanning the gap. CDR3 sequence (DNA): TGTGCCAGCAGCAGACTGCAGGGGATTTCCTACGAGCAGTACTTC. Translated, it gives CASSRLQGISYEQYF.

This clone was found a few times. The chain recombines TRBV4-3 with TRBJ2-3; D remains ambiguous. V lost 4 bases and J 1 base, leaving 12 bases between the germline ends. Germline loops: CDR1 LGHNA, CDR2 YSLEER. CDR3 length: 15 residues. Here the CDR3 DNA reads TGCGCCAGCAGCCGAGAATCCCGGGGCACAGATACGCAGTATTTT. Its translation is CASSRESRGTDTQYF.

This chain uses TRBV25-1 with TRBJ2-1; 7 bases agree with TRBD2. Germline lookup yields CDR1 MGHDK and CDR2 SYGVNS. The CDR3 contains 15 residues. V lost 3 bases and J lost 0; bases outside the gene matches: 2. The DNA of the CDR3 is TGTGCCAGCAGTGAGACGGGGGGCTCCTACAATGAGCAGTTCTTC. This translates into CASSETGGSYNEQFF.